A single T cell receptor beta chain is shown here with its context. In germline, CDR1 is SGDLS, CDR2 YYNGEE. Trimming left V 1 base short and J 4 bases short, with 15 bases between. The CDR3 has 15 residues. TCRdb's table, derived via immunoSEQ multiplex PCR, lists solely in-frame clones and lacks some. The table includes just over 60,000 clones, around 79% detected once. The record originates from a study of blood T cell repertoires in COVID-19. Study overall: The samples span acute and convalescent COVID-19 from the United States, Italy and Spain. The cDNA or gDNA used as material had been derived from T cells, B-cell-depleted T cells, or PBMCs.

The chain uses TRBV9 and TRBJ2-7, with D possibly matching TRBD2 (6 bases). This TCR derives from a man between 60 and 70 years old with acute or convalescent COVID-19. Sample: peripheral blood. The chain's CDR3 is CASSVSEEGFYEQYF. The CDR3, as DNA: TGTGCCAGCAGCGTATCCGAGGAGGGATTTTACGAGCAGTACTTC.